One and the same sample provided the 11 T cell receptor beta chains below, sequenced in a study of OX40 agonist ivuxolimab in advanced cancers. The table came from immunoSEQ multiplex PCR; TCRdb's copy has only in-frame clones and leaves some out. The sample shows some 74,000 clones, roughly 88% of them seen only once. Specimen: CD4+ or CD8+ T cells sorted from blood, collected in a trial of the OX40 agonist ivuxolimab. The source is an adult with an advanced solid tumor such as melanoma, head and neck, liver or kidney cancer.

J is TRBJ2-3 and V is TRBV5-1, with a tentative D call TRBD1 (5 bases). Germline V gene lookup returns CDR1 SGHRS and CDR2 YFSETQ. Trimming cost V 5 bases and J 4 bases, with 8 bases left between them. The CDR3 is made up of 12 amino acids. Here the CDR3 reads CASRRGSDTQYF. CDR3 in DNA: TGCGCCAGCAGAAGGGGCTCAGATACGCAGTATTTT.

This clone came up once. CDR3 DNA sequence: TGTGCCAGCAGTGAATCGGGGAGGGCCTCCTACGAGCAGTACGTC. Translated: CASSESGRASYEQYV. V usage is TRBV6-1 and J usage is TRBJ2-7; TRBD2 matches 7 bases. The CDR3 is made up of 15 amino acids. V lost 2 bases, J lost 0 bases, and 4 bases stayed unmatched. Looked up from germline, CDR1 is MNHNS and CDR2 is SASEGT.

The chain couples TRBV7-2 to TRBJ1-5; 9 nucleotides align to TRBD1. CDR1 SGHTA and CDR2 FQGNSA come from the germline V gene. V trimming: 5 bases; J trimming: 3 bases; junction bases outside the gene matches: 8. This CDR3 is 16 amino acids long. Here the CDR3 reads CASSARTGALNQPQHF. The CDR3 coding sequence is TGTGCCAGCAGCGCGAGGACAGGGGCTCTCAATCAGCCCCAGCATTTT.

This sequence joins TRBV21-1 and TRBJ1-5. TRBV21-1 is a pseudogene segment. CDR3 size: 16 residues. The DNA for the CDR3 is TGTGCCAGCAGCAAAGAGGAGGGGCTGGACAATCAGCCCCAGCATTTT. Translation: CASSKEEGLDNQPQHF.

This chain connects TRBV11-3 to TRBJ2-3; the D gene could be TRBD1 or TRBD2 (6 bases each). The CDR3 is made up of 15 amino acids. CDR1 SGHNT and CDR2 YENEEA come from the germline V gene. The V and J ends lost 5 bases and 7 bases respectively, with 19 bases between them. The CDR3 sequence is CASSPGGGPYNTQYF. In nucleotides, the CDR3 is TGTGCCAGCAGCCCGGGTGGGGGGCCCTACAATACGCAGTATTTT. The whole variable domain, filled in from reference TRBV11-3 and TRBJ2-3, reads EAGVVQSPRYKIIEKKQPVAFWCNPISGHNTLYWYLQNLGQGPELLIRYENEEAVDDSQLPKDRFSAERLKGVDSTLKIQPAELGDSAVYLCASSPGGGPYNTQYFGPGTRLTVL.

The chain links TRBV5-1 to TRBJ2-1, with D possibly called TRBD1 or TRBD2 (5 bases each). This CDR3 has 17 amino acids. CDR1 and CDR2 from the germline V gene are SGHRS and YFSETQ. The V end lost 3 bases, the J end lost 2 bases, and 18 bases lay between the germline ends. The CDR3 DNA reads TGCGCCAGCAGCTCGGGGCGTGGGGCCGACGCCTACAATGAGCAGTTCTTC. Translated: CASSSGRGADAYNEQFF.

The rearrangement joins TRBV11-2 to TRBJ1-2; TRBD1 aligns across 7 bases. The J segment lost 2 bases and the V segment lost 5 bases, leaving 2 bases of the junction unmatched. From germline, CDR1 is SGHAT and CDR2 FQNNGV. This CDR3 is built from 13 residues. This chain's CDR3 is CASSPQGNYGYTF. CDR3 sequence (DNA): TGTGCCAGCAGCCCACAGGGGAACTATGGCTACACCTTC.

This chain uses TRBV28 with TRBJ2-1, with 13 bases fitting TRBD2. J gave up 1 base and V 2 bases, and 14 bases lay outside the gene matches. Germline V gene lookup returns CDR1 MDHEN and CDR2 SYDVKM. The CDR3 is 21 amino acids. CDR3 in amino acids: CASSLRGTTSGGIRSYNEQFF. Here the CDR3 DNA reads TGTGCCAGCAGTTTACGGGGCACGACTAGCGGGGGGATTCGGTCCTACAATGAGCAGTTCTTC.

V is TRBV27 and J is TRBJ1-1; no firm D call. Germline CDR1 reads MNHEY; CDR2 reads SMNVEV (reference sequence). Trimming cost V 5 bases and J 4 bases, with 14 bases left between them. The CDR3 runs to 14 residues. The CDR3 DNA reads as TGTGCCAGCAGTCGGAGGGAAAAAACCACTGAAGCTTTCTTT. Protein product: CASSRREKTTEAFF.

This clone came up once. The chain is built from TRBV5-5 and TRBJ1-5; D unresolved. The CDR3 contains 14 residues. V gave up 2 bases and J gave up 1 base, with 7 bases separating them. CDR1 and CDR2 from the germline V gene are SGHKS and YYEKEE (reference sequence). CDR3 residues: CASSFGGSNQPQHF. In DNA, the CDR3 is TGTGCCAGCAGCTTTGGTGGCAGCAATCAGCCCCAGCATTTT.

The chain is built from TRBV6-1 and TRBJ2-5; 9 nucleotides agree with TRBD1. CDR3 length equals 15 residues. J gave up 4 bases and V 4 bases, and 7 bases lay outside the gene matches. Looked up from germline, CDR1 is MNHNS and CDR2 is SASEGT. The CDR3 here is CASSGWGQGGETQYF. CDR3 coding DNA: TGTGCCAGCAGTGGGTGGGGACAGGGAGGAGAGACCCAGTACTTC.